Below, 5 T cell receptor beta chains from the same sample are listed, as sequenced in a study of early T cells in non-severe SARS-CoV-2 infection. TCRdb re-called the 5' RACE reads with MiXCR, one entry per CDR3 protein. In the table there are about 44,000 distinct CDR3 sequences, about 23% of which are singletons. The material was whole blood, obtained at baseline. All receptors derive from an adult who was a healthcare worker with PCR-confirmed SARS-CoV-2 infection or an uninfected control (not recorded which).

Only a few counts were recorded for this clonotype. V usage is TRBV29-1 and J usage is TRBJ2-1; D uncertain. Trimming took 4 bases from V and 7 from J, leaving 5 bases between them. This CDR3 spans 10 amino acids. Germline CDR1 is SQVTM and CDR2 is ANQGSEA. The CDR3 bases are TGCAGCGTTGCAGAAAATGAGCAGTTCTTC. It codes for CSVAENEQFF.

CDR3 DNA: TGTGCCAGCAGCCGGGACAGTAACTATGGCTACACCTTC. This translates into CASSRDSNYGYTF. V gene TRBV6-6 combines with J gene TRBJ1-2, with 7 bases aligning to TRBD1. After removal of 6 bases from V and 1 base from J, the junction contained 2 bases not matched to a gene. This CDR3 contains 13 residues. Per the germline V gene, CDR1 is MNHNY and CDR2 is SVGAGI (reference sequence).

There are a few counts of this clonotype. The V and J genes are TRBV12-3 or TRBV12-4 and TRBJ1-6, with TRBD1 matching over 9 bases. CDR3 size: 18 residues. Trimming took 6 bases from V and 0 from J; bases not matched to a gene: 9. DNA of the CDR3: TGTGCCAGCAGCCGCACCGGACAGGGGAGCTCCTATAATTCACCCCTCCACTTT. Its protein is CASSRTGQGSSYNSPLHF.

This clonotype was detected once. The chain uses TRBV29-1 and TRBJ2-7; tentative D call: TRBD1 (6 bases). Germline CDR1 and CDR2: SQVTM and ANQGSEA. Trimming took off 5 bases at V and 4 bases at J, with 9 bases between the two ends. This CDR3 is 11 amino acids long. CDR3 amino acids: CSVTGQYEQYF. CDR3 DNA sequence: TGCAGCGTTACAGGGCAATACGAGCAGTACTTC.

This clonotype was observed a single time. The chain uses TRBV4-2 and TRBJ2-5; 8 nucleotides align to TRBD1. CDR3 length equals 14 residues. Unmatched junction bases numbered 2, after V lost 0 bases and J lost 5 bases. The germline gives CDR1 LGHNA, CDR2 YNFKEQ. In DNA, the CDR3 is TGTGCCAGCAGCCAAGAGGACAGGGCGGAGACCCAGTACTTC. Its translation is CASSQEDRAETQYF.